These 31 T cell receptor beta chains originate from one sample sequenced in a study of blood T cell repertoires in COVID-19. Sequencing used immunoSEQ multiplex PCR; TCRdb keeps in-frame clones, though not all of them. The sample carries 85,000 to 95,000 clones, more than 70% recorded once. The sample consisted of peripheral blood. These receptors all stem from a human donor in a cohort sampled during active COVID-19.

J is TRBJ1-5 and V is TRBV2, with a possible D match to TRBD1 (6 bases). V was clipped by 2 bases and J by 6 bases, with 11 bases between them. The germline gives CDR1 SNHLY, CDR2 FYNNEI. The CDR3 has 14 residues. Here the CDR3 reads CASSEHRDGQPQHF. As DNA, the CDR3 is TGTGCCAGCAGTGAACACAGGGATGGTCAGCCCCAGCATTTT.

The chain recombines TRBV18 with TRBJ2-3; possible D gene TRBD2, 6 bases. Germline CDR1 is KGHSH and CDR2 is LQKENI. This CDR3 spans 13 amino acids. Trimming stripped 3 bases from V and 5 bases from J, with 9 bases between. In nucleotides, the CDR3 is TGTGCCAGCTCACCGGACTACCGAGATACGCAGTATTTT. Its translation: CASSPDYRDTQYF.

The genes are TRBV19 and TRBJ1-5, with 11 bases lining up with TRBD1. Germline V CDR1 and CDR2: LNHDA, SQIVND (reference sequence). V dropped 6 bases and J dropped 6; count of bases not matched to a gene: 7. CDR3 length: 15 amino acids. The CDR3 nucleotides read TGTGCCAGTAGACCGGGACAGGGGGTGGTTCAGCCCCAGCATTTT. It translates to CASRPGQGVVQPQHF.

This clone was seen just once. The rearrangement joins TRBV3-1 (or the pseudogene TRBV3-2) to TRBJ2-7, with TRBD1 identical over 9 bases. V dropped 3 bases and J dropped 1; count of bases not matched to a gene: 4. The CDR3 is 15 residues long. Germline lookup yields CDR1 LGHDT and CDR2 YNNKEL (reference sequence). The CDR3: CASSHRGQGSYEQYF. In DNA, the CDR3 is TGTGCCAGCAGCCATCGGGGACAGGGATCCTACGAGCAGTACTTC.

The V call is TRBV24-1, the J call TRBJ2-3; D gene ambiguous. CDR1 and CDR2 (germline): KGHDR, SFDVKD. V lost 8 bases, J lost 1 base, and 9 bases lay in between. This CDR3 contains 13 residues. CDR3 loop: CATMDRGTDTQYF. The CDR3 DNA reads TGTGCCACCATGGATCGGGGCACAGATACGCAGTATTTT.

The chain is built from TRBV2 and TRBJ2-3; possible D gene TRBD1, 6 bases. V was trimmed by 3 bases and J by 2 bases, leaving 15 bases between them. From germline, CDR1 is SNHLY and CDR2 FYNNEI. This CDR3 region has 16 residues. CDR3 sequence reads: CASSDRDNTFTDTQYF. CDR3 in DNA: TGTGCCAGCAGTGACCGGGACAATACTTTCACAGATACGCAGTATTTT.

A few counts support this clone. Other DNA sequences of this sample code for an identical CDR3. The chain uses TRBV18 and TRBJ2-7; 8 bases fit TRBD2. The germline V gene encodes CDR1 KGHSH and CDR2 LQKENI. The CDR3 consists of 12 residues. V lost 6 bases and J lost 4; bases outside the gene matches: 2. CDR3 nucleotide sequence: TGTGCCAGCTCCCCGGGGGGGTACGAGCAGTACTTC. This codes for CASSPGGYEQYF. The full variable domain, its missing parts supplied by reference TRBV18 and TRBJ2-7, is NAGVMQNPRHLVRRRGQEARLRCSPMKGHSHVYWYRQLPEEGLKFMVYLQKENIIDESGMPKERFSAEFPKEGPSILRIQQVVRGDSAAYFCASSPGGYEQYFGPGTRLTVT.

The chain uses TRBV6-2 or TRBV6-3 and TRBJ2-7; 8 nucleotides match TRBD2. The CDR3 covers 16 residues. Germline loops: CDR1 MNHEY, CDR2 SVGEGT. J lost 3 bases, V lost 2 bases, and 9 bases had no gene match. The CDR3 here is CASSYRGGSGIYEQYF. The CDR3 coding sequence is TGTGCCAGCAGTTACCGCGGGGGTAGCGGGATCTACGAGCAGTACTTC.

CDR3 region: CASSYSLTSSYEQYF. Here the CDR3 DNA reads TGTGCCAGCAGTTACTCGTTAACTAGCTCCTACGAGCAGTACTTC. This chain links TRBV6-5 with TRBJ2-7; D might be TRBD2 (5 bases). The CDR3 contains 15 residues. Germline V gene sequence: CDR1 MNHEY, CDR2 SVGAGI. The V end lost 0 bases, the J end lost 0 bases, and 9 bases lay between the germline ends.

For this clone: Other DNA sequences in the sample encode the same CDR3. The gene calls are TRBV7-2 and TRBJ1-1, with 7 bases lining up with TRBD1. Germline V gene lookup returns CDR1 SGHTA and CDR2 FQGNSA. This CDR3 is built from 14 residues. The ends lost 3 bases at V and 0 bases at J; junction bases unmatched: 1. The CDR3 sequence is CASSLGQMNTEAFF. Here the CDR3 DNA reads TGTGCCAGCAGCTTGGGACAGATGAACACTGAAGCTTTCTTT.

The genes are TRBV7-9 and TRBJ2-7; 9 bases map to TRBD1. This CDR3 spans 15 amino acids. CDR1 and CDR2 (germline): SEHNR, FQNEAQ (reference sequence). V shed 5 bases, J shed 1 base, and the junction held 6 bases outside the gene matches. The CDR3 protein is CASSLSGTGSYEQYF. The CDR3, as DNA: TGTGCCAGCAGCCTATCCGGGACAGGGTCCTACGAGCAGTACTTC.

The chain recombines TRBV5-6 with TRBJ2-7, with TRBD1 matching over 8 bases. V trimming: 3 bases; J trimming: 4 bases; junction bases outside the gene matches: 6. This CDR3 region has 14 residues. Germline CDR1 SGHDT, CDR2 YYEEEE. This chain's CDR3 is CASSSIRTGYEQYF. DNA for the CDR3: TGTGCCAGCAGCTCAATTCGGACAGGGTACGAGCAGTACTTC.

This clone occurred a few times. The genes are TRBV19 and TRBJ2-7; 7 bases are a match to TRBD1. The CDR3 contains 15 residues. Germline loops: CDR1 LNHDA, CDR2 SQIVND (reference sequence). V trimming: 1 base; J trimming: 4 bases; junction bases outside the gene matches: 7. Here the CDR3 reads CASSIARQGTYEQYF. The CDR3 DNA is TGTGCCAGTAGTATAGCGAGACAGGGAACTTACGAGCAGTACTTC. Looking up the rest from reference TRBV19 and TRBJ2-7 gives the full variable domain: DGGITQSPKYLFRKEGQNVTLSCEQNLNHDAMYWYRQDPGQGLRLIYYSQIVNDFQKGDIAEGYSVSREKKESFPLTVTSAQKNPTAFYLCASSIARQGTYEQYFGPGTRLTVT.

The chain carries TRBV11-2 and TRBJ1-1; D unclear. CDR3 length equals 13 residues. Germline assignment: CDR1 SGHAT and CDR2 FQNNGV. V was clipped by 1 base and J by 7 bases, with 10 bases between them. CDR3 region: CASSLGSAIEAFF. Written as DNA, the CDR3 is TGTGCCAGCAGCTTAGGGAGTGCAATTGAAGCTTTCTTT.

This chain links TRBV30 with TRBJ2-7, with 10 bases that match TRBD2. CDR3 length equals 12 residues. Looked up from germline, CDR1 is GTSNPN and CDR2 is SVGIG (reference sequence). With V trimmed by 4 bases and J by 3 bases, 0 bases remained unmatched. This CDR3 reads CAWTSGGYEQYF. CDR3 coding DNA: TGTGCCTGGACTAGCGGGGGCTACGAGCAGTACTTC.

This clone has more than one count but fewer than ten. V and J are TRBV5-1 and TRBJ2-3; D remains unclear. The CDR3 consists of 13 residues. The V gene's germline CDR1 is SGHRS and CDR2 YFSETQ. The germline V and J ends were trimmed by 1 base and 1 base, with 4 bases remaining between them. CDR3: CASSLSGTDTQYF. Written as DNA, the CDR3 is TGCGCCAGCAGCTTGTCCGGCACAGATACGCAGTATTTT.

CDR3 protein: CASSLKRGTRQYF. The CDR3 nucleotides are TGTGCCAGCAGCCTCAAGAGAGGGACTAGGCAGTACTTC. The chain combines TRBV3-1 (or the pseudogene TRBV3-2) with TRBJ2-4; 8 positions agree with TRBD2. The trim removed 4 bases at V and 13 bases at J, leaving 9 bases unmatched. Germline CDR1 and CDR2: LGHDT and YNNKEL (reference sequence). The CDR3 loop spans 13 amino acids.

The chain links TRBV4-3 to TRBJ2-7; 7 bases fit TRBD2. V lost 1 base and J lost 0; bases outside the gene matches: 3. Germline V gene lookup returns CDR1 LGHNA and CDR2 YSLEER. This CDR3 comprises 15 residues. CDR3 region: CASSQVAGASYEQYF. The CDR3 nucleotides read TGCGCCAGCAGCCAAGTAGCGGGTGCCTCCTACGAGCAGTACTTC.

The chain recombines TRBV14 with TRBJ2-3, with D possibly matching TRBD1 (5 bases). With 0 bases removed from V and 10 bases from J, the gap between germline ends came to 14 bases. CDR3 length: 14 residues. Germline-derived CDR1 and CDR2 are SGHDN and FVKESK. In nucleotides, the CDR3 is TGTGCCAGCAGCCAAGATGGGGCTAGGGTGGCGCAGTATTTT. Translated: CASSQDGARVAQYF.

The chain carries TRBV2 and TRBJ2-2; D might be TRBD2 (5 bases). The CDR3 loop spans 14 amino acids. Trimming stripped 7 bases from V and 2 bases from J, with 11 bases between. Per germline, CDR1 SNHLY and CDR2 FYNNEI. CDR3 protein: CASTASPNTGELFF. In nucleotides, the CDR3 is TGTGCCAGCACGGCTAGCCCAAACACCGGGGAGCTGTTTTTT.

In DNA form, the CDR3 reads TGTGCCAGCAGCCCTGGACAGGGACAGTCCTATAATTCACCCCTCCACTTT. Its protein is CASSPGQGQSYNSPLHF. The gene calls are TRBV13 and TRBJ1-6; 8 bases map to TRBD1. Germline assignment: CDR1 PRHDT and CDR2 FYEKMQ (reference sequence). J lost 1 base, V lost 5 bases, and 7 bases had no gene match. The CDR3 is 17 amino acids. Filled out from reference TRBV13 and TRBJ1-6, the complete variable domain reads AAGVIQSPRHLIKEKRETATLKCYPIPRHDTVYWYQQGPGQDPQFLISFYEKMQSDKGSIPDRFSAQQFSDYHSELNMSSLELGDSALYFCASSPGQGQSYNSPLHFGNGTRLTVT.

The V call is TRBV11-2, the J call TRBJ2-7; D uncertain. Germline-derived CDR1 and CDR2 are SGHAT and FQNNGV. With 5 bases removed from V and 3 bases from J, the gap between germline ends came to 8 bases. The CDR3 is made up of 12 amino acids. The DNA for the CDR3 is TGTGCCAGCAGCCCGGGTGGCTACGAGCAGTACTTC. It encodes CASSPGGYEQYF.

CDR3 region: CASSERQGALYGYTF. The CDR3 bases are TGTGCCAGCAGTGAAAGACAGGGGGCACTTTATGGCTACACCTTC. The chain has TRBV6-1 and TRBJ1-2; 10 nucleotides align to TRBD1. Germline CDR1 and CDR2: MNHNS and SASEGT. V trimming: 2 bases; J trimming: 5 bases; junction bases outside the gene matches: 5. The CDR3 has 15 amino acids.

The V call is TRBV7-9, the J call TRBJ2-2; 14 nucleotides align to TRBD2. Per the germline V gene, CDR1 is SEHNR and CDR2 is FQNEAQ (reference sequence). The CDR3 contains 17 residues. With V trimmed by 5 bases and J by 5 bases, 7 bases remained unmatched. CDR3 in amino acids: CASSPGLAGGKTGELFF. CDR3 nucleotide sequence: TGTGCCAGCAGCCCCGGACTAGCGGGAGGAAAAACCGGGGAGCTGTTTTTT.

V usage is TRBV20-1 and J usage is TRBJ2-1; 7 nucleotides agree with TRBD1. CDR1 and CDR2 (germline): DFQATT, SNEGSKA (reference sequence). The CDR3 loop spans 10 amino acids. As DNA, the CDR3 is TGCAGAACCAGGGGGAATGAGCAGTTCTTC. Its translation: CRTRGNEQFF.

CDR3 sequence: CASSHRDADSPLHF. CDR3 bases: TGTGCCAGCAGTCACAGGGACGCGGATTCACCCCTCCACTTT. The chain recombines TRBV6-6 with TRBJ1-6; maybe TRBD1 (6 bases). The CDR3 covers 14 residues. From germline, CDR1 is MNHNY and CDR2 SVGAGI (reference sequence). Trimming removed 5 bases at V and 8 bases at J, with 13 bases between.

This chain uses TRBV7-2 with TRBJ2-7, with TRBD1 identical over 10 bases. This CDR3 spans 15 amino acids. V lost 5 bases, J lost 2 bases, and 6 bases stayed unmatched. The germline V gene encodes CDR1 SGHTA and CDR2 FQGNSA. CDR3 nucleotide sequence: TGTGCCAGCAGCGCCCGGGACAGGGGCACCTACGAGCAGTACTTC. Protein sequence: CASSARDRGTYEQYF.

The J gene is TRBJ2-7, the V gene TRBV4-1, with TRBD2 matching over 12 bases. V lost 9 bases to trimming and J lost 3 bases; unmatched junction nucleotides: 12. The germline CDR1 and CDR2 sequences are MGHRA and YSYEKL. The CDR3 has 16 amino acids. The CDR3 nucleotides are TGCGCCAGTACGACTAGCGGGGGTTTCGGTAACTACGAGCAGTACTTC. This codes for CASTTSGGFGNYEQYF.

The CDR3 DNA is TGTGCCAGCAGCACACGGGGGGCCGGACAGCCCCAGCATTTT. The encoded protein is CASSTRGAGQPQHF. The chain carries TRBV7-8 and TRBJ1-5; D possibly corresponds to TRBD1 (6 bases). Trimming took 5 bases from V and 7 from J, leaving 15 bases between them. Looked up from germline, CDR1 is SGHVS and CDR2 is FQNEAQ. The CDR3 covers 14 residues.

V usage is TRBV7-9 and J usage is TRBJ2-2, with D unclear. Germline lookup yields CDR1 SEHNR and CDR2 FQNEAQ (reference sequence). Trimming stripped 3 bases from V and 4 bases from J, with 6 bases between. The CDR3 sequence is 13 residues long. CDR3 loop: CASSFDFTGELFF. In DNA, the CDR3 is TGTGCCAGCAGCTTCGACTTCACCGGGGAGCTGTTTTTT.

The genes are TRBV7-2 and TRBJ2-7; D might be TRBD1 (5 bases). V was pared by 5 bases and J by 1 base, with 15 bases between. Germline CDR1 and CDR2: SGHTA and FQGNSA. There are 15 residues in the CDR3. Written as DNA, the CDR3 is TGTGCCAGCAGCCCTGATTGGGGCATTTCCTACGAGCAGTACTTC. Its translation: CASSPDWGISYEQYF.